This entry concerns a single TCR beta chain. The target antigen is unknown. The sample belongs to a study of identifying expanded T cells in peripheral blood. Overall study results and limits: Across healthy donors, higher total template counts meant significantly greater approximately two-week count variance. Differentially abundant clones: 1 to 1.5 between replicates, just under 17 at roughly 13 days, approximately 19 at four.

Profiling relied on immunoSEQ multiplex PCR, and the TCRdb table lists in-frame clones only, not all of them. The sample holds 85,000 to 120,000 clones, about 87% seen once. Collection occurred without any documented infections or immune events in donors. Sample: blood. This receptor was obtained from a person aged 18 to 70 in good health.

The CDR3, as DNA: TGCGCCAGCAGCCAGCAGTGGGACGGGGAGCTGTTTTTT. Amino acids: CASSQQWDGELFF. The chain links TRBV5-1 to TRBJ2-2; no firm D call. The CDR3 spans 13 residues. Germline V gives CDR1 SGHRS, CDR2 YFSETQ. The ends were cut back, 4 bases at V and 7 bases at J, with 11 bases in the middle.